The 20 T cell receptor beta chains presented below share a single source sample, sequenced in a study of regulatory T cells in long-lasting Graves disease. Investigators prepared the TCR beta libraries by applying iRepertoire HTBI primers and Arm-PCR of CDR3 regions. TCRdb redid the calling of the multiplex PCR reads with MiXCR, one entry per CDR3 protein. The top ten hold approximately 15% of the sample, which has under 300,000 distinct CDR3 sequences, roughly a fifth seen once. As for time point: newly diagnosed GD, antithyroid drugs for less than 3 months. The TCR library was made from RNA that had been extracted from PBMCs in TRIzol. The source was peripheral blood mononuclear cells (PBMCs), collected at new diagnosis, from a patient treated with antithyroid drugs. These receptors came from a female donor with Graves disease.

This clonotype was seen many times. V is TRBV14 and J is TRBJ2-7; 10 bases agree with TRBD2. The CDR3 length is 16 residues. Germline V gene data show CDR1 as SGHDN and CDR2 as FVKESK. Trimming took 3 bases from V and 6 from J; bases not matched to a gene: 11. For the CDR3, the DNA is TGTGCCAGCAGCCAGGCAGGACTAGCGGTCGGGTCCGAGCAGTACTTC. As protein: CASSQAGLAVGSEQYF.

As to this clonotype: This may arise from a read error, as a much more abundant clone is one base away. V gene TRBV20-1 combines with J gene TRBJ2-5, with D perhaps matching TRBD2 (6 bases). The V and J ends lost 5 bases and 3 bases respectively, with 16 bases between them. This CDR3 spans 14 amino acids. Germline V gene lookup returns CDR1 DFQATT and CDR2 SNEGSKA (reference sequence). The CDR3 sequence: CSASGTGGEETQYF. The CDR3 DNA is TGCAGTGCTTCCGGGACTGGCGGGGAAGAGACCCAGTACTTC.

This clonotype was found many times. This chain uses TRBV6-1 with TRBJ1-5, with 8 bases lining up with TRBD1. Trimming removed 6 bases from V and 7 bases from J; junction bases left unmatched: 8. CDR3 size: 14 residues. Per germline, CDR1 MNHNS and CDR2 SASEGT. Written as DNA, the CDR3 is TGTGCCAGCAGGACAGGGGTTGTTGGCCAGCCCCAGCATTTT. Amino acids: CASRTGVVGQPQHF.

The rearrangement uses TRBV7-9 and TRBJ2-1; 11 nucleotides align to TRBD2. The CDR3 has 14 residues. With V trimmed by 5 bases and J by 6 bases, 3 bases remained unmatched. Germline CDR1 and CDR2: SEHNR and FQNEAQ (reference sequence). CDR3 bases: TGTGCCAGCAGCGGTAGCGGGAGGGGCAATGAGCAGTTCTTC. Its protein product is CASSGSGRGNEQFF. Together with reference TRBV7-9 and TRBJ2-1, the CDR3 gives the full variable domain: DTGVSQNPRHKITKRGQNVTFRCDPISEHNRLYWYRQTLGQGPEFLTYFQNEAQLEKSRLLSDRFSAERPKGSFSTLEIQRTEQGDSAMYLCASSGSGRGNEQFFGPGTRLTVL.

Many counts were recorded for this clonotype. This chain uses TRBV4-1 with TRBJ1-6; possible D gene TRBD1, 5 bases. Trimming left V 1 base short and J 14 bases short, with 15 bases between. This CDR3 has 14 residues. Germline loops: CDR1 MGHRA, CDR2 YSYEKL. As DNA, the CDR3 is TGCGCCAGCAGCCAAGGGGACCCCGGTTCGACCCTCCACTTT. Translated, it gives CASSQGDPGSTLHF.

The chain joins TRBV29-1 to TRBJ2-5; TRBD1 agrees at 7 bases. Per germline, CDR1 SQVTM and CDR2 ANQGSEA. Trimming took 8 bases from V and 2 from J; bases not matched to a gene: 8. This CDR3 has 13 residues. The CDR3 reads CSFRTGPQETQYF. CDR3 nucleotides: TGCAGCTTCCGGACAGGTCCTCAAGAGACCCAGTACTTC.

This clonotype has a count of ten or more. The V and J genes are TRBV5-1 and TRBJ2-6; D unclear. V was trimmed by 1 base and J by 2 bases, leaving 4 bases between them. This CDR3 region has 14 residues. Germline CDR1 and CDR2: SGHRS and YFSETQ. CDR3 in DNA: TGCGCCAGCAGCTTGTATACTGGGGCCAACGTCCTGACTTTC. This encodes CASSLYTGANVLTF.

The V gene is TRBV5-4, the J gene TRBJ2-3; D may be TRBD1 or TRBD2 (7 bases each). The CDR3 runs to 18 residues. CDR1 and CDR2 (germline): SGHNT, YYREEE (reference sequence). The germline V and J ends were trimmed by 5 bases and 1 base, with 23 bases remaining between them. CDR3 DNA sequence: TGTGCCAGCAGGGGAGGGGGCCGGGACCCCCGGGGCACAGATACGCAGTATTTT. Its protein product is CASRGGGRDPRGTDTQYF.

This clonotype was seen at least ten times. This chain connects TRBV5-1 to TRBJ2-3, with 8 positions matching TRBD2. Germline values: CDR1 SGHRS, CDR2 YFSETQ. The CDR3 is 14 residues long. Trimming took 3 bases from V and 6 from J; bases not matched to a gene: 6. The CDR3 reads CASSSPGGPDTQYF. CDR3 bases: TGCGCCAGCAGCTCCCCGGGGGGGCCGGATACGCAGTATTTT.

This clonotype was seen many times. V gene TRBV6-5 combines with J gene TRBJ2-5, with a tentative D call TRBD1 (6 bases). Per germline, CDR1 MNHEY and CDR2 SVGAGI. The CDR3 is made up of 15 amino acids. The V gene lost 3 bases and the J gene lost 5 bases, with 16 bases spanning the gap. DNA for the CDR3: TGTGCCAGCAGTTATCAAAGCAGGGGAATTGAGACCCAGTACTTC. Amino acid sequence: CASSYQSRGIETQYF.

V and J are TRBV5-8 and TRBJ2-3; 10 bases align to TRBD1. CDR1 is SGHTS, CDR2 YDEGEE, per germline. CDR3 length: 16 amino acids. V lost 0 bases and J lost 4; bases outside the gene matches: 5. Here the CDR3 reads CASSLGQGARADTQYF. CDR3 nucleotides: TGTGCCAGCAGCTTGGGACAGGGGGCGAGGGCAGATACGCAGTATTTT.

This clonotype occurred many times. This sequence joins TRBV20-1 and TRBJ2-5, with D perhaps TRBD1 (6 bases). The V gene's germline CDR1 is DFQATT and CDR2 SNEGSKA (reference sequence). This CDR3 comprises 13 residues. V was cut by 4 bases and J by 4 bases, with 13 bases left in between. DNA of the CDR3: TGCAGTGCTACCACAGGGTTGGGAGAGACCCAGTACTTC. This sequence encodes CSATTGLGETQYF.

V usage is TRBV29-1 and J usage is TRBJ2-1; TRBD2 matches 10 bases. CDR1 and CDR2 from the germline V gene are SQVTM and ANQGSEA. The trim removed 3 bases at V and 0 bases at J, leaving 8 bases unmatched. The CDR3 loop spans 17 amino acids. CDR3 sequence reads: CSVDGSGRISSYNEQFF. CDR3 coding DNA: TGCAGCGTTGATGGTAGCGGGAGGATCAGCTCCTACAATGAGCAGTTCTTC.

This clonotype was seen many times. This chain links TRBV6-2 or TRBV6-3 with TRBJ1-5, with D tentatively TRBD1 (5 bases). Looked up from germline, CDR1 is MNHEY and CDR2 is SVGEGT. V was pared by 4 bases and J by 3 bases, with 16 bases between. The CDR3 is 16 residues long. The CDR3 DNA reads as TGTGCCAGCAGTTTGTGGCTCGACAGCTCCAATCAGCCCCAGCATTTT. This sequence encodes CASSLWLDSSNQPQHF.

To note about this clonotype: One end of the junction fails to match germline, which may point to a read error. The V gene is TRBV9, the J gene TRBJ2-4; 9 nucleotides line up with TRBD2. CDR1 is SGDLS and CDR2 is YYNGEE in the germline V gene. This CDR3 contains 16 residues. The CDR3 region has the DNA TGTGCCAGCAGCGGACATCCGGGACTAGCCGAAAACATTCAGTACTTC. Amino acids: CASSGHPGLAENIQYF.

There are a few counts of this clonotype. This could be a read error, since a much larger clone is one nucleotide away. This sequence joins TRBV11-3 and TRBJ2-2; TRBD2 matches at 13 bases. Looked up from germline, CDR1 is SGHNT and CDR2 is YENEEA. Losses at the gene ends were 7 bases for V and 5 bases for J; bases not matched to a gene: 10. CDR3 length equals 17 residues. CDR3 amino acids: CASTPRTSGRGTGELFF. CDR3 in DNA: TGTGCCAGCACCCCCCGGACTAGCGGGAGAGGAACCGGGGAGCTGTTTTTT.

The chain carries TRBV4-2 and TRBJ2-1, with D possibly TRBD2 on 5 matching bases. CDR3 size: 18 residues. The V end was cut by 0 bases, the J end by 2 bases, with 17 bases between. Per germline, CDR1 LGHNA and CDR2 YNFKEQ. The CDR3: CASSQDLKPGKAYNEQFF. DNA for the CDR3: TGTGCCAGCAGCCAAGATCTCAAGCCGGGAAAGGCCTACAATGAGCAGTTCTTC.

This clonotype was detected ten times or more. The chain links TRBV12-5 to TRBJ1-3; perhaps TRBD1 as D (5 bases). The ends were cut back, 1 base at V and 6 bases at J, with 7 bases in the middle. The CDR3 loop spans 13 amino acids. CDR1 is LGHNT and CDR2 is FRNRAP in the germline V gene. The CDR3, as DNA: TGTGCTAGTGGTTTGGCAGGGCCAAACACCATATATTTT. This sequence encodes CASGLAGPNTIYF.

This clonotype was seen a handful of times. V gene TRBV2 combines with J gene TRBJ2-3; 8 bases line up with TRBD2. Trimming cost V 3 bases and J 4 bases; bases outside gene matches: 6. This CDR3 has 15 amino acids. From germline, CDR1 is SNHLY and CDR2 FYNNEI. CDR3 DNA sequence: TGTGCCAGCAGTGAGGGGGCGGGGGGCTCAGATACGCAGTATTTT. The encoded protein is CASSEGAGGSDTQYF. Filled out from reference TRBV2 and TRBJ2-3, the complete variable domain reads EPEVTQTPSHQVTQMGQEVILRCVPISNHLYFYWYRQILGQKVEFLVSFYNNEISEKSEIFDDQFSVERPDGSNFTLKIRSTKLEDSAMYFCASSEGAGGSDTQYFGPGTRLTVL.

The table lists this clonotype with many counts. The CDR3 nucleotides read TGTGCCAGCAGCTTAGGGACTAGCGGGCCGAGCTCCTACAATGAGCAGTTCTTC. The encoded protein is CASSLGTSGPSSYNEQFF. The chain joins TRBV7-9 to TRBJ2-1; 11 bases align to TRBD2. In germline, CDR1 is SEHNR, CDR2 FQNEAQ (reference sequence). The ends lost 1 base at V and 0 bases at J; junction bases unmatched: 5. This CDR3 has 18 residues.